This T cell receptor (beta chain) was obtained from a study of shared clonotypes between healthy human individuals. Assay: immunoSEQ multiplex PCR; the TCRdb copy retains only in-frame clones and omits some. The sample contains roughly 2.5 million clones, around 90% of which appear only once. Worth noting for this clone: No antigen is known for it.

Germline loops: CDR1 SGHDN, CDR2 FVKESK. The length of the CDR3 is 12 residues. Between the trimmed V and J ends, which lost 5 bases and 5 bases, there was a span of 9 bases. Whole-study findings and limits: Several donors had 5% to 6% of their naive CD4 clonotypes in common.

The sample was naive CD4+ T cells sorted from blood. Specified subset: CD45RA+ positively selected. The chain has TRBV14 and TRBJ2-5; no firm D call. The clonotype originates from a man aged 18 to 29 in good health. CDR3 protein: CASSSQLETQYF. CDR3 coding DNA: TGTGCCAGCAGCTCTCAGTTGGAGACCCAGTACTTC.